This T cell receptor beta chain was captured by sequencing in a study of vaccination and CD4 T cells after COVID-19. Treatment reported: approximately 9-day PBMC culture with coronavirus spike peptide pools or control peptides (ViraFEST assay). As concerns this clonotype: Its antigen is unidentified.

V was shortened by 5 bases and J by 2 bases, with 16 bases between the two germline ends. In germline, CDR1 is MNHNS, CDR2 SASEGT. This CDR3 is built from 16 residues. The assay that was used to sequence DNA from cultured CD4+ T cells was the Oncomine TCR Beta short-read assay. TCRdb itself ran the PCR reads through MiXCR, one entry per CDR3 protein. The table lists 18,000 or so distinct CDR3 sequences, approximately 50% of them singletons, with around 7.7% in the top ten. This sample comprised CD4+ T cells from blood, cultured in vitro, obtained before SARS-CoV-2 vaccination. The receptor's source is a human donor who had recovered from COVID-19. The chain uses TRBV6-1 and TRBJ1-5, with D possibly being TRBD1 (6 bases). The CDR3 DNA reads TGTGCCAGCAGTTACCGACAGGAGGAACGCAATCAGCCCCAGCATTTT. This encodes CASSYRQEERNQPQHF.